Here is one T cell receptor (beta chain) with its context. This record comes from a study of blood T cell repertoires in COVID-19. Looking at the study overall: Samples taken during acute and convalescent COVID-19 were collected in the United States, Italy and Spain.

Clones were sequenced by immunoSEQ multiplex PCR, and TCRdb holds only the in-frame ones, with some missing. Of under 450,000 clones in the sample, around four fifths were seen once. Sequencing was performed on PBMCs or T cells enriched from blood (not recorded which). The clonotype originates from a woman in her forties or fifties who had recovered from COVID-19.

The CDR3 loop reads CASSTPTGGNNQPQHF. The CDR3 nucleotides read TGTGCCAGTAGTACCCCAACAGGGGGCAACAATCAGCCCCAGCATTTT. The chain joins TRBV19 to TRBJ1-5; 9 bases are a match to TRBD1. Looked up from germline, CDR1 is LNHDA and CDR2 is SQIVND (reference sequence). The CDR3 has 16 amino acids. The V and J ends lost 4 bases and 3 bases, in that order; junction bases with no gene match: 7.